The text below deals with one TCR beta chain. Antigen specificity is unknown. Trimming took 5 bases from V and 5 from J; bases not matched to a gene: 8. The CDR3 runs 15 residues. Germline-derived CDR1 and CDR2 are SGHVS and FNYEAQ. With molecular barcodes, quantitative 5'-RACE was used to make the TCR beta libraries. TCRdb ran MiXCR on the 5' RACE reads and lists one entry per CDR3 protein. The sample contains around 180,000 distinct CDR3 sequences, 18% of which appear only once. The entry originates in a study of CD8 T cells in ankylosing spondylitis. Study-wide findings and caveats: What appeared characteristic of ankylosing spondylitis blood was a TCR beta motif of eight highly homologous variants.

The TCR sequence derives from a male donor aged 5 to 30 with ankylosing spondylitis or in good health (not recorded which). The genes are TRBV7-6 and TRBJ2-7, with TRBD1 identical over 11 bases. The sample taken for sequencing was blood, either unsorted or a sorted T cell fraction (not recorded which). Here the CDR3 reads CASSATGQGAHEQYF. The DNA of the CDR3 is TGTGCCAGCAGCGCCACCGGACAGGGGGCCCACGAGCAGTACTTC. The full variable domain, in which reference TRBV7-6 and TRBJ2-7 provide the parts outside the CDR3, is GAGVSQSPRYKVTKRGQDVALRCDPISGHVSLYWYRQALGQGPEFLTYFNYEAQQDKSGLPNDRFSAERPEGSISTLTIQRTEQRDSAMYRCASSATGQGAHEQYFGPGTRLTVT.